This TCR beta chain derives from a study of cytomegalovirus exposure and HLA in healthy donors. Study findings and constraints: Later analysis found that TCR beta chains associated with HLA were more clonally expanded than other, equally common chains.

This clone was picked up one time. Antigen unknown. The PCR made use of 60 Vbeta and 13 Jbeta primers. Sequencing was performed with immunoSEQ multiplex PCR; in TCRdb, only in-frame clones are kept and a portion is missing. The sample consists of roughly 140,000 clones, 82% of them appearing once. The CDR3 has 15 amino acids. With V trimmed by 0 bases and J by 6 bases, 4 bases remained unmatched. The V gene's germline CDR1 is LGHNA and CDR2 YNFKEQ. The gene calls are TRBV4-2 and TRBJ2-3; 9 bases are shared with TRBD2. This clonotype was sampled from a woman in her fifties or sixties in good health and CMV-seropositive. Sample: PBMCs. CDR3 DNA sequence: TGTGCCAGCAGCCAAGAAGGGACTAGCTCCGATACGCAGTATTTT. This sequence encodes CASSQEGTSSDTQYF.